This passage covers 15 T cell receptor beta chains from one sample sequenced in a study of blood T cell repertoires in COVID-19. Method: immunoSEQ multiplex PCR; TCRdb's copy keeps in-frame clones and lacks some. The repertoire includes about 170,000 clones, 88% of them detected once, and approximately 2.1% sits in the top ten. Input material: peripheral blood. These receptors came from a middle-aged man who had recovered from COVID-19.

V usage is TRBV28 and J usage is TRBJ1-2, with D uncertain. This CDR3 comprises 12 residues. Trimming cost V 7 bases and J 8 bases, with 14 bases left between them. Germline assignment: CDR1 MDHEN and CDR2 SYDVKM. CDR3: CASMRDRLGYTF. CDR3 in DNA: TGTGCCAGCATGAGGGATCGCCTAGGCTACACCTTC.

The V gene is TRBV30, the J gene TRBJ1-3; unclear D gene. V lost 0 bases and J lost 4, with 7 bases in between. The germline V gene encodes CDR1 GTSNPN and CDR2 SVGIG (reference sequence). The CDR3 is 13 amino acids. CDR3 residues: CAWSVIGGNTIYF. In DNA, the CDR3 is TGTGCCTGGAGTGTAATTGGCGGAAACACCATATATTTT.

The gene calls are TRBV6-5 and TRBJ2-3, with D hard to call. The germline V gene encodes CDR1 MNHEY and CDR2 SVGAGI. This CDR3 has 15 amino acids. The V end was cut by 7 bases, the J end by 1 base, with 15 bases between. The DNA of the CDR3 is TGTGCCAGCACCCTCCTAGGTGGAGGCACAGATACGCAGTATTTT. Translating gives CASTLLGGGTDTQYF.

The gene calls are TRBV7-2 and TRBJ1-1; weak D call: TRBD1 (6 bases). V was cut by 4 bases and J by 4 bases, with 13 bases left in between. Germline V gives CDR1 SGHTA, CDR2 FQGNSA. The CDR3 has 14 residues. CDR3 region: CASSSYRAPTEAFF. The CDR3 coding sequence is TGTGCCAGCAGCTCCTACAGGGCGCCCACTGAAGCTTTCTTT.

The chain couples TRBV6-1 to TRBJ1-1; the D is unclear. The CDR3 runs to 15 residues. CDR1 MNHNS and CDR2 SASEGT come from the germline V gene. Between the trimmed V and J ends, which lost 3 bases and 0 bases, there was a span of 11 bases. Here the CDR3 DNA reads TGTGCCAGCAGTGAGTTCAGACAACTGAACACTGAAGCTTTCTTT. Its translation is CASSEFRQLNTEAFF.

This clone was detected only a few times. This chain joins TRBV7-8 and TRBJ1-4; D uncertain. There are 15 residues in the CDR3. Germline-derived CDR1 and CDR2 are SGHVS and FQNEAQ. Trimming took 1 base from V and 4 from J, leaving 10 bases between them. CDR3 nucleotides: TGTGCCAGCAGCTTAGGGGCAGCAGTTAATGAAAAACTGTTTTTT. Translating gives CASSLGAAVNEKLFF. Full variable domain (missing parts from reference TRBV7-8 and TRBJ1-4): GAGVSQSPRYKVAKRGQDVALRCDPISGHVSLFWYQQALGQGPEFLTYFQNEAQLDKSGLPSDRFFAERPEGSVSTLKIQRTQQEDSAVYLCASSLGAAVNEKLFFGSGTQLSVL.

The chain employs TRBV6-1 and TRBJ1-2, with D possibly being TRBD1 (5 bases). The CDR3 is 16 amino acids. With 2 bases removed from V and 5 bases from J, the gap between germline ends came to 18 bases. The germline gives CDR1 MNHNS, CDR2 SASEGT. CDR3 protein: CASSESGSLGGYGYTF. As DNA, the CDR3 is TGTGCCAGCAGTGAATCGGGGTCCCTCGGGGGATATGGCTACACCTTC.

J is TRBJ2-5 and V is TRBV28, with TRBD2 as a possible D gene (6 bases). Per germline, CDR1 MDHEN and CDR2 SYDVKM. Trimming removed 5 bases from V and 5 bases from J, with 9 bases in between. This CDR3 is built from 12 residues. CDR3 DNA sequence: TGTGCCAGCAGTCGGGGGAAGGAGACCCAGTACTTC. This codes for CASSRGKETQYF.

V and J are TRBV7-2 and TRBJ1-3; perhaps TRBD1 as D (6 bases). The CDR3 runs to 15 residues. Trimming cost V 1 base and J 0 bases, with 7 bases left between them. CDR1 and CDR2 from the germline V gene are SGHTA and FQGNSA. CDR3 loop: CASSLGGLSGNTIYF. The CDR3, as DNA: TGTGCCAGCAGCTTAGGGGGGCTCTCTGGAAACACCATATATTTT.

The rearrangement uses TRBV6-6 and TRBJ1-1, with 8 positions matching TRBD1. V dropped 5 bases and J dropped 6; count of bases not matched to a gene: 17. Germline values: CDR1 MNHNY, CDR2 SVGAGI (reference sequence). The CDR3 is 17 residues long. CDR3 DNA sequence: TGTGCCAGCAGTCCCAATCTCCTACAGGGGGTCGGAGCTGAAGCTTTCTTT. Translated, it gives CASSPNLLQGVGAEAFF.

The chain couples TRBV7-3 to TRBJ2-1, with TRBD2 matching over 10 bases. The CDR3 loop spans 15 amino acids. The junction had 12 bases not matched to a gene; V was cut back by 7 bases and J by 9 bases. Germline V lookup: CDR1 SGHTA, CDR2 FQGTGA. As DNA, the CDR3 is TGTGCCAGCAACATAGCGGGAGGACGGGAGGGTGAGCAGTTCTTC. Protein: CASNIAGGREGEQFF.

This clone was seen once. The rearrangement links TRBV28 to TRBJ2-7, with a weak D call TRBD1 (6 bases). This CDR3 has 14 residues. Germline V gene data show CDR1 as MDHEN and CDR2 as SYDVKM. Trimming left V 9 bases short and J 2 bases short, with 17 bases between. The chain's CDR3 is CASGGPGSTYEQYF. The DNA of the CDR3 is TGTGCCAGTGGGGGCCCAGGGAGTACCTACGAGCAGTACTTC. The entire variable domain, with the rest obtained from reference TRBV28 and TRBJ2-7, is as follows: DVKVTQSSRYLVKRTGEKVFLECVQDMDHENMFWYRQDPGLGLRLIYFSYDVKMKEKGDIPEGYSVSREKKERFSLILESASTNQTSMYLCASGGPGSTYEQYFGPGTRLTVT.

The rearrangement joins TRBV5-1 to TRBJ2-1; TRBD2 aligns across 12 bases. Germline V gene data show CDR1 as SGHRS and CDR2 as YFSETQ. This CDR3 contains 15 residues. J gave up 7 bases and V 0 bases, and 2 bases lay outside the gene matches. The CDR3 protein is CASSLALAGGNEQFF. CDR3 nucleotides: TGCGCCAGCAGCTTGGCCCTAGCGGGGGGGAATGAGCAGTTCTTC. Together with reference TRBV5-1 and TRBJ2-1, the CDR3 gives the full variable domain: KAGVTQTPRYLIKTRGQQVTLSCSPISGHRSVSWYQQTPGQGLQFLFEYFSETQRNKGNFPGRFSGRQFSNSRSEMNVSTLELGDSALYLCASSLALAGGNEQFFGPGTRLTVL.

The chain employs TRBV7-2 and TRBJ2-3; perhaps TRBD1 as D (5 bases). With 4 bases removed from V and 5 bases from J, the gap between germline ends came to 19 bases. Germline V gives CDR1 SGHTA, CDR2 FQGNSA. CDR3 size: 16 residues. The CDR3 coding sequence is TGTGCCAGCAGCTCGGATTGGGGCAGGATAAGAGATACGCAGTATTTT. Translation gives CASSSDWGRIRDTQYF.

This chain uses TRBV3-1 (or the pseudogene TRBV3-2) with TRBJ2-3; D is ambiguous. V was cut by 4 bases and J by 4 bases, with 15 bases left in between. The germline V gene encodes CDR1 LGHDT and CDR2 YNNKEL (reference sequence). The CDR3 length is 15 residues. In nucleotides, the CDR3 is TGTGCCAGCAGCCCAGATGGGCTGGCCCCAGATACGCAGTATTTT. Amino acid sequence: CASSPDGLAPDTQYF.